The 25 T cell receptor beta chains presented below share a single source sample, sequenced in a study of T cell repertoires in cytomegalovirus infection. TCRdb called the reads again in MiXCR, with one record for every CDR3 protein. Among approximately 250,000 distinct CDR3 sequences listed, 9% to 15% were seen once. The source material was PBMCs. Receptors were obtained from a human donor in good health (CMV status not recorded). Some clones in this sample may be carry-over from other donors' samples.

The chain uses TRBV20-1 and TRBJ2-5; maybe TRBD1 (6 bases). This CDR3 comprises 15 residues. Germline-derived CDR1 and CDR2 are DFQATT and SNEGSKA (reference sequence). The germline V and J ends were trimmed by 2 bases and 1 base, with 14 bases remaining between them. The CDR3 sequence is CSARPDSKPQETQYF. CDR3 sequence (DNA): TGCAGTGCTAGACCGGACAGTAAGCCCCAAGAGACCCAGTACTTC.

This clonotype was recorded a few times. V usage is TRBV28 and J usage is TRBJ2-3; 11 bases line up with TRBD1. The V segment lost 5 bases and the J segment 4 bases; nucleotides outside the gene matches: 5. The CDR3 runs to 15 residues. Germline CDR1 reads MDHEN; CDR2 reads SYDVKM. For the CDR3, the DNA is TGTGCCAGCAGTGAACCGGGACAGGGGGCAGATACGCAGTATTTT. This codes for CASSEPGQGADTQYF.

The sample holds many counts of this clonotype. The chain recombines TRBV5-5 with TRBJ1-1, with D possibly TRBD1 on 5 matching bases. The V end was cut by 4 bases, the J end by 0 bases, with 10 bases between. The CDR3 extends over 14 amino acids. CDR1 is SGHKS, CDR2 YYEKEE, per germline (reference sequence). The CDR3, as DNA: TGTGCCAGCAGCAGGGGACGGGTGAACACTGAAGCTTTCTTT. Protein product: CASSRGRVNTEAFF.

This clonotype was detected ten times or more. The chain joins TRBV7-8 to TRBJ2-3, with 10 bases identical to TRBD2. This CDR3 contains 16 residues. The J segment lost 6 bases and the V segment lost 1 base, leaving 7 bases of the junction unmatched. CDR1 SGHVS and CDR2 FQNEAQ come from the germline V gene. CDR3 protein: CASSLVGAGGLDTQYF. CDR3 nucleotide sequence: TGTGCCAGCAGCTTAGTGGGAGCGGGGGGGCTTGATACGCAGTATTTT.

The V gene is TRBV19, the J gene TRBJ1-2; D call uncertain. The V and J ends lost 3 bases and 5 bases respectively, with 19 bases between them. CDR1 LNHDA and CDR2 SQIVND come from the germline V gene (reference sequence). The CDR3 loop spans 16 amino acids. The CDR3 sequence is CASSIGQASTLYGYTF. CDR3 bases: TGTGCCAGTAGTATTGGGCAGGCGTCGACCTTGTATGGCTACACCTTC.

This clonotype was seen many times. The V and J genes are TRBV28 and TRBJ1-1, with 11 bases lining up with TRBD1. The CDR3 totals 15 residues. J lost 5 bases, V lost 5 bases, and 7 bases had no gene match. Germline V lookup: CDR1 MDHEN, CDR2 SYDVKM. CDR3 amino acids: CASSPGQGARTEAFF. The CDR3 DNA is TGTGCCAGCAGTCCTGGACAGGGGGCAAGGACTGAAGCTTTCTTT.

This clonotype has ten or more counts. V usage is TRBV2 and J usage is TRBJ2-5; possible D gene TRBD2, 6 bases. Looked up from germline, CDR1 is SNHLY and CDR2 is FYNNEI. V was trimmed by 1 base and J by 3 bases, leaving 12 bases between them. The CDR3 spans 15 residues. CDR3 in DNA: TGTGCCAGCAGTGAAGGTGCGGGGAGCGAAGAGACCCAGTACTTC. This sequence encodes CASSEGAGSEETQYF.

This clonotype has ten or more counts. This chain connects TRBV7-8 to TRBJ2-3; no reliable D call. In germline, CDR1 is SGHVS, CDR2 FQNEAQ. The CDR3 spans 15 residues. V lost 5 bases to trimming and J lost 1 base, with 13 bases between them. CDR3 sequence reads: CASSSPERGTDTQYF. In DNA, the CDR3 is TGTGCCAGCAGCAGCCCAGAGAGAGGCACAGATACGCAGTATTTT.

This clonotype was seen repeatedly, ten times or more. The rearrangement uses TRBV7-2 and TRBJ1-1, with a tentative D call TRBD1 (6 bases). The CDR3 extends over 12 amino acids. Trimming removed 5 bases at V and 5 bases at J, with 9 bases between. Germline CDR1 and CDR2: SGHTA and FQGNSA. The CDR3 region is CASSRRGTEAFF. CDR3 DNA sequence: TGTGCCAGCAGCAGGAGGGGGACTGAAGCTTTCTTT. The whole variable domain, remainder taken from reference TRBV7-2 and TRBJ1-1, is GAGVSQSPSNKVTEKGKDVELRCDPISGHTALYWYRQSLGQGLEFLIYFQGNSAPDKSGLPSDRFSAERTGGSVSTLTIQRTQQEDSAVYLCASSRRGTEAFFGQGTRLTVV.

The chain recombines TRBV9 with TRBJ1-1; D not resolved. The germline CDR1 and CDR2 sequences are SGDLS and YYNGEE. This CDR3 has 16 amino acids. With 2 bases removed from V and 4 bases from J, the gap between germline ends came to 18 bases. The CDR3 DNA sequence: TGTGCCAGCAGCGTTCCTGGTGCTTATAAGGTCACTGAAGCTTTCTTT. As protein: CASSVPGAYKVTEAFF.

The sample holds many counts of this clonotype. The V gene is TRBV7-2, the J gene TRBJ1-1, with D maybe TRBD1 (5 bases). Germline lookup yields CDR1 SGHTA and CDR2 FQGNSA. With 7 bases removed from V and 0 bases from J, the gap between germline ends came to 9 bases. The CDR3 runs to 13 residues. In DNA form, the CDR3 reads TGTGCCAGCAACAAGGGGCTGAACACTGAAGCTTTCTTT. This gives the protein CASNKGLNTEAFF.

With regard to this clonotype: A much larger clone differs from this one at a single base, so this may be a read error. This CDR3 is missing its conserved last phenylalanine or tryptophan, likely due to a read error. The rearrangement uses TRBV11-1 and TRBJ1-1, with D maybe TRBD1 (6 bases). Deletions cut 5 bases from V and 1 base from J, with 8 bases between. CDR1 is SGHAT and CDR2 is FQDESV in the germline V gene (reference sequence). The CDR3 length is 13 residues. In DNA, the CDR3 is TGTGCCAGCAGCCGGGGACAGAACACTGAAGCTTTCTCT. Its protein product is CASSRGQNTEAFS.

This chain connects TRBV19 to TRBJ2-4, with TRBD1 as a possible D gene (5 bases). This CDR3 is 13 amino acids long. V was clipped by 3 bases and J by 8 bases, with 11 bases between them. Germline CDR1 is LNHDA and CDR2 is SQIVND (reference sequence). In DNA form, the CDR3 reads TGTGCCAGTAGTATGCAGAGCAGGGACATTCAGTACTTC. The encoded protein is CASSMQSRDIQYF.

This clonotype was detected many times. The V gene is TRBV28, the J gene TRBJ1-3; D remains ambiguous. Per germline, CDR1 MDHEN and CDR2 SYDVKM. Trimming left V 5 bases short and J 2 bases short, with 7 bases between. This CDR3 has 13 residues. The CDR3 DNA follows: TGTGCCAGCAGTGAGACCACTGGAAACACCATATATTTT. This encodes CASSETTGNTIYF.

This clonotype was seen repeatedly, ten times or more. The chain carries TRBV7-3 and TRBJ2-2; a possible D gene is TRBD1 (5 bases). CDR3 size: 17 residues. The V and J ends lost 4 bases and 5 bases respectively, with 20 bases between them. Germline V gene data show CDR1 as SGHTA and CDR2 as FQGTGA. The CDR3 loop reads CASSSLPGLIKTGELFF. The DNA for the CDR3 is TGTGCCAGCAGCTCGCTACCAGGGCTGATAAAAACCGGGGAGCTGTTTTTT.

This clonotype was counted once. The DNA for the CDR3 is TGCAGTGCGCAGAATACGGGGGATGGCACTGAAGCTTTCTTT. Encoded protein: CSAQNTGDGTEAFF. The rearrangement joins TRBV20-1 to TRBJ1-1; D may be TRBD1 (5 bases). V lost 6 bases and J lost 4, with 18 bases in between. The CDR3 length is 14 residues. The V gene's germline CDR1 is DFQATT and CDR2 SNEGSKA (reference sequence).

V gene TRBV20-1 combines with J gene TRBJ2-7; D is unresolved. Trimming removed 1 base from V and 6 bases from J, with 19 bases in between. Germline values: CDR1 DFQATT, CDR2 SNEGSKA (reference sequence). The CDR3 runs to 15 residues. In DNA form, the CDR3 reads TGCAGTGCTAGAGCAACTACCGTATCCCCCTTCGAGCAGTACTTC. Amino acid sequence: CSARATTVSPFEQYF.

This clonotype was counted between two and nine times. The chain employs TRBV6-6 and TRBJ1-5; TRBD1 is a possible D gene (5 bases). V dropped 7 bases and J dropped 4 bases, with 17 bases sitting between them. The CDR3 runs to 15 residues. Germline loops: CDR1 MNHNY, CDR2 SVGAGI (reference sequence). The CDR3 reads CASNPAPGRNQPQHF. The CDR3 coding sequence is TGTGCCAGCAACCCAGCCCCAGGGCGTAATCAGCCCCAGCATTTT.

This clonotype has only a few counts. The rearrangement joins TRBV20-1 to TRBJ2-3, with D possibly being TRBD2 (5 bases). This CDR3 is 14 amino acids long. The germline V gene has CDR1 DFQATT and CDR2 SNEGSKA (reference sequence). V dropped 6 bases and J dropped 1 base, with 14 bases sitting between them. The DNA for the CDR3 is TGCAGTGCCGTCTTAGCGAAGGGCACAGATACGCAGTATTTT. Encoded protein: CSAVLAKGTDTQYF.

The chain employs TRBV14 and TRBJ2-7, with D perhaps TRBD1 (6 bases). CDR1 is SGHDN and CDR2 is FVKESK in the germline V gene. CDR3 length: 14 amino acids. Trimming left V 4 bases short and J 3 bases short, with 13 bases between. The CDR3 loop reads CASSPHRALYEQYF. CDR3 DNA: TGTGCCAGCAGCCCTCACAGGGCCCTCTACGAGCAGTACTTC.

This rearrangement joins TRBV29-1 to TRBJ2-7, with 9 positions matching TRBD1. Per germline, CDR1 SQVTM and CDR2 ANQGSEA. V was clipped by 6 bases and J by 6 bases; unmatched bases: 6. The CDR3 consists of 12 residues. The CDR3 loop is CSVATGGREQYF. DNA of the CDR3: TGCAGCGTCGCGACAGGGGGACGCGAGCAGTACTTC.

This clonotype was detected ten times or more. The rearrangement links TRBV7-9 to TRBJ2-7, with TRBD2 matching 13 bases. Germline trimming cut 5 bases from V and 2 bases from J; bases unmatched to any gene: 3. Germline V CDR1 and CDR2: SEHNR, FQNEAQ (reference sequence). The CDR3 runs 15 residues. CDR3 DNA: TGTGCCAGCAGCCGGACTAGCGGGAGTACCTACGAGCAGTACTTC. It specifies CASSRTSGSTYEQYF.

The gene calls are TRBV6-6 and TRBJ2-7, with a weak D call TRBD1 (6 bases). Trimming stripped 6 bases from V and 7 bases from J, with 13 bases between. The germline V gene has CDR1 MNHNY and CDR2 SVGAGI (reference sequence). The CDR3 totals 12 residues. The CDR3 spells CASSGQSREQYF. In nucleotides, the CDR3 is TGTGCCAGCAGCGGACAGAGTAGGGAGCAGTACTTC.

The rearrangement joins TRBV7-8 to TRBJ2-3; D might be TRBD2 (7 bases). This CDR3 is 17 amino acids long. Germline V gene lookup returns CDR1 SGHVS and CDR2 FQNEAQ. The germline V and J ends were trimmed by 5 bases and 1 base, with 19 bases remaining between them. The CDR3 nucleotides are TGTGCCAGCAGCGCCCGTTTACAGGGAGGGGGCACAGATACGCAGTATTTT. Residues: CASSARLQGGGTDTQYF.

This clonotype was seen at least ten times. This rearrangement joins TRBV6-2 or TRBV6-3 to TRBJ2-7, with 7 bases that match TRBD1. The CDR3 length is 16 residues. Germline V CDR1 and CDR2: MNHEY, SVGEGT. The V segment lost 3 bases and the J segment 2 bases; nucleotides outside the gene matches: 10. The CDR3 loop reads CASSYSTGVQAYEQYF. Here the CDR3 DNA reads TGTGCCAGCAGTTATTCCACAGGGGTTCAGGCCTACGAGCAGTACTTC.